A single sample is the source of the 29 T cell receptor beta chains below, sequenced in a study of shared clonotypes between healthy human individuals. This table comes from immunoSEQ multiplex PCR, and its TCRdb copy is limited to in-frame clones, with some not included. The sample shows 2 million to 2.5 million clones, 85% to 95% of them seen only once. Sequencing was performed on naive CD4+ T cells from PBMCs. Subset defined: CD45RA+ positively selected. All receptors derive from a man aged 18 to 29 in good health. Some clones in this sample may be carry-over from other donors' samples.

This clone has only a few counts. The CDR3 protein is CASIRITEAFF. Written as DNA, the CDR3 is TGTGCCAGCATTAGGATTACTGAAGCTTTCTTT. V and J are TRBV6-6 and TRBJ1-1, with D unresolved. The CDR3 totals 11 residues. Germline V gives CDR1 MNHNY, CDR2 SVGAGI (reference sequence). Trimming left V 7 bases short and J 5 bases short, with 8 bases between.

The chain carries TRBV7-3 and TRBJ2-7, with D unclear. V gave up 3 bases and J gave up 4 bases, with 10 bases separating them. The CDR3 runs 13 residues. Germline CDR1 SGHTA, CDR2 FQGTGA. The DNA for the CDR3 is TGTGCCAGCAGCTTTTCTCCCGGGTACGAGCAGTACTTC. As protein: CASSFSPGYEQYF.

The chain carries TRBV19 and TRBJ2-7, with D perhaps matching TRBD2 (6 bases). The CDR3 loop spans 15 amino acids. V was shortened by 3 bases and J by 1 base, with 13 bases between the two germline ends. Germline CDR1 is LNHDA and CDR2 is SQIVND (reference sequence). The CDR3: CASSIQAGSSYEQYF. The DNA for the CDR3 is TGTGCCAGTAGTATCCAGGCGGGATCATCCTACGAGCAGTACTTC.

The chain uses TRBV5-3 and TRBJ2-7; possibly TRBD1 or TRBD2 for D (5 bases each). TRBV5-3 is marked as an open reading frame, function uncertain. CDR3 length: 16 amino acids. The V end was cut by 3 bases, the J end by 1 base, with 17 bases between. DNA of the CDR3: TGTGCCAGAAGCTCCGGTCCGGGACGACTGTCCTACGAGCAGTACTTC. Encoded protein: CARSSGPGRLSYEQYF.

V is TRBV2 and J is TRBJ1-1; D gene uncertain. Germline V gene sequence: CDR1 SNHLY, CDR2 FYNNEI. The V and J ends lost 7 bases and 5 bases respectively, with 11 bases between them. The CDR3 totals 12 residues. In nucleotides, the CDR3 is TGTGCCAGCATCCCGGATTTAACTGAAGCTTTCTTT. Translation: CASIPDLTEAFF. Filled out from reference TRBV2 and TRBJ1-1, the complete variable domain reads EPEVTQTPSHQVTQMGQEVILRCVPISNHLYFYWYRQILGQKVEFLVSFYNNEISEKSEIFDDQFSVERPDGSNFTLKIRSTKLEDSAMYFCASIPDLTEAFFGQGTRLTVV.

J is TRBJ2-3 and V is TRBV27, with 10 bases that match TRBD2. The ends lost 6 bases at V and 1 base at J; junction bases unmatched: 1. Germline assignment: CDR1 MNHEY and CDR2 SMNVEV (reference sequence). This CDR3 is built from 14 residues. For the CDR3, the DNA is TGTGCCAGCAGAGGACTAGCGGGCACAGATACGCAGTATTTT. Protein product: CASRGLAGTDTQYF.

The chain is built from TRBV18 and TRBJ1-1, with D possibly being TRBD1 (6 bases). Trimming cost V 0 bases and J 7 bases, with 9 bases left between them. The CDR3 is 13 amino acids. CDR1 is KGHSH and CDR2 is LQKENI in the germline V gene. The CDR3 nucleotides read TGTGCCAGCTCACCACCGGGGGGCAGTGAAGCTTTCTTT. It specifies CASSPPGGSEAFF.

This sequence joins TRBV4-2 and TRBJ1-4; D is ambiguous. CDR3 length equals 15 residues. The germline CDR1 and CDR2 sequences are LGHNA and YNFKEQ. The V end lost 4 bases, the J end lost 0 bases, and 9 bases lay between the germline ends. The CDR3 region is CASSPRTTTNEKLFF. In DNA, the CDR3 is TGTGCCAGCAGCCCACGGACGACAACTAATGAAAAACTGTTTTTT.

The V gene is TRBV27, the J gene TRBJ2-7; perhaps TRBD2 as D (5 bases). The germline gives CDR1 MNHEY, CDR2 SMNVEV (reference sequence). CDR3 length equals 16 residues. Trimming left V 4 bases short and J 3 bases short, with 19 bases between. Written as DNA, the CDR3 is TGTGCCAGCAGTTCCATGACTACGCCAAGTGGCTACGAGCAGTACTTC. Residues: CASSSMTTPSGYEQYF.

This chain connects TRBV6-5 to TRBJ1-2; D might be TRBD1 (6 bases). The CDR3 consists of 13 residues. Germline V gene lookup returns CDR1 MNHEY and CDR2 SVGAGI. Trimming took 0 bases from V and 7 from J, leaving 9 bases between them. In nucleotides, the CDR3 is TGTGCCAGCAGTTACTCTTTGACAGGTGGCTACACCTTC. The encoded protein is CASSYSLTGGYTF.

This chain uses TRBV5-4 with TRBJ2-7; D might be TRBD2 (5 bases). V lost 0 bases, J lost 7 bases, and 14 bases lay in between. The CDR3 is made up of 14 amino acids. Looked up from germline, CDR1 is SGHNT and CDR2 is YYREEE (reference sequence). This CDR3 reads CASSLANGIGEQYF. CDR3 sequence (DNA): TGTGCCAGCAGCTTGGCGAACGGGATCGGGGAGCAGTACTTC.

This clone was counted once. The chain has TRBV7-9 and TRBJ2-3; perhaps TRBD2 as D (6 bases). Trimming cost V 1 base and J 5 bases, with 13 bases left between them. CDR1 is SEHNR and CDR2 is FQNEAQ in the germline V gene (reference sequence). The length of the CDR3 is 15 residues. CDR3 region: CASSLGDRGGDTQYF. As DNA, the CDR3 is TGTGCCAGCAGCTTAGGGGACCGGGGAGGAGATACGCAGTATTTT. Complete variable domain (other parts from reference TRBV7-9 and TRBJ2-3): DTGVSQNPRHKITKRGQNVTFRCDPISEHNRLYWYRQTLGQGPEFLTYFQNEAQLEKSRLLSDRFSAERPKGSFSTLEIQRTEQGDSAMYLCASSLGDRGGDTQYFGPGTRLTVL.

This chain links TRBV5-4 with TRBJ2-3; 8 bases fit TRBD2. Per the germline V gene, CDR1 is SGHNT and CDR2 is YYREEE (reference sequence). With 4 bases clipped from V and 3 bases from J, the junction kept 10 bases outside the gene matches. The CDR3 length is 16 residues. The CDR3 sequence: CASSPGGRDGTDTQYF. For the CDR3, the DNA is TGTGCCAGCAGCCCGGGGGGGCGGGACGGGACAGATACGCAGTATTTT.

This clone was detected a few times. Other nucleotide sequences in the sample specify the same CDR3. V and J are TRBV18 and TRBJ1-1; no firm D call. Germline V gene data show CDR1 as KGHSH and CDR2 as LQKENI. The CDR3 has 14 amino acids. The V gene lost 6 bases and the J gene lost 0 bases, with 11 bases spanning the gap. CDR3 bases: TGTGCCAGCTCCCCTCGTCAAGTGAACACTGAAGCTTTCTTT. Its translation: CASSPRQVNTEAFF.

The chain combines TRBV6-5 with TRBJ1-2; D remains ambiguous. The CDR3 sequence is 12 residues long. V lost 2 bases and J 4 bases, leaving 5 bases between the germline ends. From germline, CDR1 is MNHEY and CDR2 SVGAGI. The CDR3 here is CASSYGTYGYTF. The CDR3 bases are TGTGCCAGCAGTTACGGTACCTATGGCTACACCTTC.

The chain links TRBV5-1 to TRBJ2-5, with 11 bases identical to TRBD1. The trim removed 6 bases at V and 2 bases at J, leaving 15 bases unmatched. The CDR3 runs 18 residues. In germline, CDR1 is SGHRS, CDR2 YFSETQ. The CDR3 here is CASNMRGTGGRPQETQYF. The CDR3 DNA reads as TGCGCCAGCAATATGAGGGGGACAGGGGGTCGGCCTCAAGAGACCCAGTACTTC. Full variable domain (rest looked up from reference TRBV5-1 and TRBJ2-5): KAGVTQTPRYLIKTRGQQVTLSCSPISGHRSVSWYQQTPGQGLQFLFEYFSETQRNKGNFPGRFSGRQFSNSRSEMNVSTLELGDSALYLCASNMRGTGGRPQETQYFGPGTRLLVL.

The V gene is TRBV5-6, the J gene TRBJ1-1, with D possibly matching TRBD1 (6 bases). The CDR3 is made up of 15 amino acids. The V and J ends lost 4 bases and 5 bases respectively, with 18 bases between them. Germline V gives CDR1 SGHDT, CDR2 YYEEEE. The CDR3 loop is CASSPTGGRGTEAFF. CDR3 in DNA: TGTGCCAGCAGCCCGACCGGGGGGCGTGGAACTGAAGCTTTCTTT.

The chain joins TRBV7-6 to TRBJ2-3; D is possibly TRBD2 (5 bases). The CDR3 runs 12 residues. Deletions cut 3 bases from V and 6 bases from J, with 7 bases between. Germline lookup yields CDR1 SGHVS and CDR2 FNYEAQ. This CDR3 is CASSFRGDTQYF. CDR3 coding DNA: TGTGCCAGCAGCTTCCGAGGGGATACGCAGTATTTT.

The chain carries TRBV28 and TRBJ2-7; D not resolved. CDR1 and CDR2 from the germline V gene are MDHEN and SYDVKM. The V end was cut by 6 bases, the J end by 3 bases, with 15 bases between. This CDR3 is built from 14 residues. As DNA, the CDR3 is TGTGCCAGCAGCTCGGTAGCCCTAAACTACGAGCAGTACTTC. Encoded protein: CASSSVALNYEQYF.

The chain employs TRBV6-6 and TRBJ2-5, with 8 bases fitting TRBD1. There are 13 residues in the CDR3. Germline CDR1 and CDR2: MNHNY and SVGAGI (reference sequence). V was pared by 9 bases and J by 5 bases, with 8 bases of the junction left unmatched. This chain's CDR3 is CASRTGLQETQYF. The CDR3, as DNA: TGTGCCAGTCGGACAGGGCTACAGGAGACCCAGTACTTC.

The chain has TRBV5-4 and TRBJ2-1; no definite D call. The germline V gene has CDR1 SGHNT and CDR2 YYREEE (reference sequence). V dropped 6 bases and J dropped 7 bases, with 14 bases sitting between them. The CDR3 length is 13 residues. The CDR3: CASTPASRNEQFF. The CDR3 nucleotides are TGTGCCAGCACCCCGGCTAGTCGGAATGAGCAGTTCTTC.

This clone was seen once. This chain uses TRBV10-2 with TRBJ2-1; TRBD2 aligns across 11 bases. The V gene end was trimmed by 8 bases and the J gene end by 6 bases; junction bases not matched to a gene: 9. This CDR3 region has 15 residues. Germline V CDR1 and CDR2: WSHSY, SAAADI. CDR3 amino acids: CASGKLAGVGNEQFF. Written as DNA, the CDR3 is TGCGCCAGCGGGAAACTAGCGGGAGTCGGCAATGAGCAGTTCTTC.

This clone was seen once. This sequence joins TRBV6-5 and TRBJ1-1, with D possibly matching TRBD1 (5 bases). The CDR3 length is 15 residues. Germline V gene lookup returns CDR1 MNHEY and CDR2 SVGAGI. V was trimmed by 5 bases and J by 5 bases, leaving 18 bases between them. The chain's CDR3 is CASSPRRGVGTEAFF. CDR3 nucleotides: TGTGCCAGCAGTCCCCGGAGAGGGGTGGGGACTGAAGCTTTCTTT.

This clone has more than one count but fewer than ten. Other DNA variants within this sample encode the same CDR3. This chain joins TRBV28 and TRBJ1-5; D unresolved. This CDR3 comprises 9 residues. The germline V gene has CDR1 MDHEN and CDR2 SYDVKM. The CDR3 loop reads CAGGQPQHF. In nucleotides, the CDR3 is TGTGCTGGAGGACAGCCCCAGCATTTT.

Concerning this clone itself: Other nucleotide sequences from this sample produce the same CDR3. The chain couples TRBV5-1 to TRBJ2-3, with TRBD2 matching over 8 bases. The CDR3 loop spans 16 amino acids. Germline V gene sequence: CDR1 SGHRS, CDR2 YFSETQ. The ends lost 0 bases at V and 0 bases at J; junction bases unmatched: 3. CDR3 amino acids: CASSLGSGRSTDTQYF. In nucleotides, the CDR3 is TGCGCCAGCAGCTTGGGGAGCGGGAGAAGCACAGATACGCAGTATTTT.

The table lists this clone with a few counts. This chain uses TRBV28 with TRBJ2-4; D might be TRBD1 or TRBD2, each matching 5 bases. With 4 bases removed from V and 0 bases from J, the gap between germline ends came to 10 bases. CDR1 and CDR2 from the germline V gene are MDHEN and SYDVKM. The CDR3 totals 15 residues. This chain's CDR3 is CASSSGALAKNIQYF. The CDR3 DNA reads TGTGCCAGCAGTTCCGGGGCGCTAGCCAAAAACATTCAGTACTTC.

CDR3 residues: CASSQDLVAASYEQYF. Written as DNA, the CDR3 is TGTGCCAGCAGCCAAGATTTGGTAGCGGCCTCCTACGAGCAGTACTTC. The V call is TRBV14, the J call TRBJ2-7; tentative D call: TRBD2 (6 bases). Germline CDR1 reads SGHDN; CDR2 reads FVKESK. The length of the CDR3 is 16 residues. The germline V and J ends were trimmed by 0 bases and 0 bases, with 12 bases remaining between them.

The chain has TRBV7-9 and TRBJ1-5; D not resolved. This CDR3 has 13 residues. Trimming removed 1 base at V and 5 bases at J, with 6 bases between. Germline assignment: CDR1 SEHNR and CDR2 FQNEAQ (reference sequence). This CDR3 is CASSLGADQPQHF. The CDR3 bases are TGTGCCAGCAGCTTAGGTGCGGATCAGCCCCAGCATTTT.

Of note for this clone: Other DNA sequences in the sample encode the same CDR3. J is TRBJ2-7 and V is TRBV5-4; 7 nucleotides match TRBD2. Per germline, CDR1 SGHNT and CDR2 YYREEE (reference sequence). Unmatched junction bases numbered 6, after V lost 0 bases and J lost 0 bases. This CDR3 is built from 16 residues. CDR3 loop: CASSLVGGGPSYEQYF. The CDR3 DNA is TGTGCCAGCAGCTTGGTGGGGGGAGGGCCCTCCTACGAGCAGTACTTC.